The 29 T cell receptor beta chains listed next were all sequenced from one sample in a study of T cells in Graves' hyperthyroidism and ophthalmopathy. TCR beta CDR3 regions were amplified from RNA. The HTBI set primed first-round TCR CDR3 RT-PCR. TCRdb called the multiplex PCR reads again in MiXCR, with one record for every CDR3 protein. This sample carries about 700,000 distinct CDR3 sequences, 45% of them seen once, and the ten largest clones take 6.5% to 9%. The sample taken for sequencing was peripheral blood or thyroid tissue (not recorded which). All receptors derive from an adult man with Graves' disease, either hyperthyroidism or ophthalmopathy (not recorded which).

The chain carries TRBV7-2 and TRBJ1-5, with D possibly being TRBD1 (5 bases). Per the germline V gene, CDR1 is SGHTA and CDR2 is FQGNSA. The CDR3 is 20 amino acids. V was shortened by 5 bases and J by 6 bases, with 32 bases between the two germline ends. CDR3: CASSAGTFGEIAGVPQPQHF. The CDR3 coding sequence is TGTGCCAGCAGCGCTGGGACGTTCGGGGAAATCGCCGGAGTCCCTCAGCCCCAGCATTTT.

The rearrangement uses TRBV14 and TRBJ2-7, with a weak D call TRBD1 (6 bases). Per the germline V gene, CDR1 is SGHDN and CDR2 is FVKESK. V lost 0 bases and J 3 bases, leaving 9 bases between the germline ends. This CDR3 contains 14 residues. The chain's CDR3 is CASSQEGQIYEQYF. The CDR3 DNA reads TGTGCCAGCAGCCAAGAAGGACAGATCTACGAGCAGTACTTC.

The CDR3 DNA reads as TGTGCCAGCAGCTTGGCCGTCAATCGGAACACTGAAGCTTTCTTT. Translation gives CASSLAVNRNTEAFF. The chain recombines TRBV5-4 with TRBJ1-1; the D is unclear. Germline V CDR1 and CDR2: SGHNT, YYREEE (reference sequence). This CDR3 is built from 15 residues. Trimming took 0 bases from V and 1 from J, leaving 10 bases between them.

Worth noting for this clonotype: A much larger clone is a single base away; this may be a read error. The V call is TRBV7-8, the J call TRBJ1-6; 8 bases fit TRBD1. The J segment lost 0 bases and the V segment lost 6 bases, leaving 4 bases of the junction unmatched. CDR3 length: 16 residues. Germline assignment: CDR1 SGHVS and CDR2 FQNEAQ. Here the CDR3 reads CASSWTGSSYNSPLHF. In nucleotides, the CDR3 is TGTGCCAGCAGTTGGACAGGGAGCTCCTATAATTCACCCCTCCACTTT.

This clonotype appeared a few times. At one end, the junction sequence differs from germline, possibly due to a read error. The CDR3 coding sequence is TGTGCCAGCAGTGAGTGGACTAGCGGCTACGAGCAGTACTTC. This codes for CASSEWTSGYEQYF. The chain uses TRBV10-3 and TRBJ2-7; TRBD2 agrees at 10 bases. Germline assignment: CDR1 ENHRY and CDR2 SYGVKD. CDR3 size: 14 residues.

The chain couples TRBV29-1 to TRBJ1-1, with D uncertain. In germline, CDR1 is SQVTM, CDR2 ANQGSEA. Between the trimmed V and J ends, which lost 4 bases and 13 bases, there was a span of 7 bases. CDR3 length: 8 residues. The CDR3 nucleotides are TGCAGCGTTGGTGAGGTTTTCTTT. It encodes CSVGEVFF.

This clonotype was observed once. The J gene is TRBJ1-6, the V gene TRBV25-1; 11 nucleotides align to TRBD1. After removal of 4 bases from V and 8 bases from J, the junction contained 10 bases not matched to a gene. This CDR3 has 17 residues. The germline V gene encodes CDR1 MGHDK and CDR2 SYGVNS. DNA of the CDR3: TGTGCCAGCAGTGCCTCATGGGACAGGGGGAAGTATTCACCCCTCCACTTT. It translates to CASSASWDRGKYSPLHF.

This clonotype showed up just a few times. This chain connects TRBV12-3 or TRBV12-4 to TRBJ1-1; D may be TRBD1 (6 bases). Between the trimmed V and J ends, which lost 6 bases and 6 bases, there was a span of 14 bases. The CDR3 is 13 residues long. CDR3 DNA: TGTGCCAGCAGCCTCCCGGGGGCGTCTGAAGCTTTCTTT. As protein: CASSLPGASEAFF.

This rearrangement joins TRBV2 to TRBJ2-5, with 12 bases aligning to TRBD2. Trimming took 5 bases from V and 4 from J; bases not matched to a gene: 5. CDR1 is SNHLY and CDR2 is FYNNEI in the germline V gene. CDR3 length: 15 residues. CDR3 coding DNA: TGTGCCAGCAGTAGACTAGCGGGAGTGGGAGAGACCCAGTACTTC. Translation gives CASSRLAGVGETQYF.

This clonotype has more than one count but fewer than ten. One end of the junction is discordant with germline, which a read error may explain. V usage is TRBV5-1 and J usage is TRBJ2-7; D might be TRBD2 (6 bases). The germline gives CDR1 SGHRS, CDR2 YFSETQ. This CDR3 has 14 amino acids. The CDR3 sequence is CASALGGTGSEQYF. The CDR3 DNA is TGTGCCAGCGCGCTCGGAGGGACTGGTAGCGAGCAGTACTTC.

V usage is TRBV7-2 and J usage is TRBJ2-5, with TRBD1 matching 7 bases. Germline-derived CDR1 and CDR2 are SGHTA and FQGNSA. J lost 6 bases, V lost 5 bases, and 6 bases had no gene match. This CDR3 region has 13 residues. DNA of the CDR3: TGTGCCAGCAGCCGAGACAGGGTTAAGACCCAGTACTTC. The encoded protein is CASSRDRVKTQYF.

Comments on this clonotype: This may be a read error: a much more frequent sequence differs by one nucleotide. J is TRBJ1-6 and V is TRBV29-1; a weak D match, TRBD1 (6 bases). CDR1 and CDR2 from the germline V gene are SQVTM and ANQGSEA. The germline V and J ends were trimmed by 5 bases and 8 bases, with 10 bases remaining between them. The CDR3 covers 12 residues. The CDR3 loop is CSVTGIDSPLHF. Written as DNA, the CDR3 is TGCAGCGTTACAGGGATCGATTCACCCCTCCACTTT.

CDR3: CSGGPGQYGYTF. Here the CDR3 DNA reads TGCAGCGGAGGGCCAGGTCAATATGGCTACACCTTC. The chain has TRBV29-1 and TRBJ1-2; no definite D call. V dropped 7 bases and J dropped 5 bases, with 14 bases sitting between them. Germline loops: CDR1 SQVTM, CDR2 ANQGSEA. This CDR3 is 12 amino acids long.

The J gene is TRBJ1-6, the V gene TRBV20-1; no clear D gene. V was pared by 0 bases and J by 10 bases, with 19 bases between. CDR1 is DFQATT and CDR2 is SNEGSKA in the germline V gene (reference sequence). The CDR3 length is 16 residues. The CDR3 protein is CSARDSRQGGTSPLHF. The CDR3 coding sequence is TGCAGTGCTAGAGACTCAAGACAAGGAGGCACCTCACCCCTCCACTTT.

This rearrangement joins TRBV7-9 to TRBJ1-3; TRBD1 aligns across 9 bases. After removal of 6 bases from V and 4 bases from J, the junction contained 4 bases not matched to a gene. The V gene's germline CDR1 is SEHNR and CDR2 FQNEAQ (reference sequence). This CDR3 comprises 14 residues. The CDR3 is CASSGTGGGNTIYF. CDR3 coding DNA: TGTGCCAGCAGTGGCACAGGGGGCGGAAACACCATATATTTT.

A remark on this clonotype: A read error may account for a junction end that differs from germline. The CDR3 loop reads CASSLFSLLSSGNTVYF. CDR3 nucleotide sequence: TGTGCCAGCAGCTTGTTTTCCCTCCTGAGCTCTGGAAACACCGTATATTTT. This sequence joins TRBV5-6 and TRBJ1-3; D remains unclear. In germline, CDR1 is SGHDT, CDR2 YYEEEE. The CDR3 runs 17 residues.

The chain carries TRBV5-4 and TRBJ2-7, with 11 bases matching TRBD2. The CDR3 covers 16 residues. Germline loops: CDR1 SGHNT, CDR2 YYREEE (reference sequence). V shed 4 bases and J 6 bases; nucleotides not matched to a gene: 12. The CDR3 nucleotides are TGTGCCAGCAGCCAGGATTCACTAGCGGGAGTTGCCGAGCAGTACTTC. Residues: CASSQDSLAGVAEQYF.

This sequence joins TRBV2 and TRBJ1-4; D may be TRBD1 (5 bases). V dropped 5 bases and J dropped 7 bases, with 14 bases sitting between them. CDR3 size: 14 residues. The germline CDR1 and CDR2 sequences are SNHLY and FYNNEI. The CDR3 reads CASSLRQHLEKLFF. The DNA for the CDR3 is TGTGCCAGCAGTTTGAGACAGCACCTTGAAAAACTGTTTTTT.

This clonotype was seen repeatedly, ten times or more. The V call is TRBV7-3, the J call TRBJ2-7, with 7 bases lining up with TRBD1. V trimming: 5 bases; J trimming: 1 base; junction bases outside the gene matches: 5. In germline, CDR1 is SGHTA, CDR2 FQGTGA. The CDR3 loop spans 14 amino acids. The CDR3 nucleotides are TGTGCCAGCAGCCCAACGGGACAGTCCTACGAGCAGTACTTC. Encoded protein: CASSPTGQSYEQYF.

The chain links TRBV24-1 to TRBJ1-2, with unresolved D. The CDR3 is 13 residues long. Germline CDR1 KGHDR, CDR2 SFDVKD. This CDR3 is CSTSDTSSGGYTF. The CDR3 DNA is TGTTCTACCAGTGATACGTCCTCTGGGGGCTACACCTTC.

This clonotype was detected only a few times. This chain links TRBV20-1 with TRBJ2-6; D is possibly TRBD2 (6 bases). V lost 0 bases, J lost 1 base, and 10 bases lay in between. Germline CDR1 is DFQATT and CDR2 is SNEGSKA (reference sequence). This CDR3 comprises 16 residues. The CDR3 spells CSARDLRGSGANVLTF. The CDR3 nucleotides read TGCAGTGCTAGAGATCTGCGGGGTTCTGGGGCCAACGTCCTGACTTTC.

V and J are TRBV20-1 and TRBJ1-5; D is uncertain. CDR1 is DFQATT, CDR2 SNEGSKA, per germline (reference sequence). Trimming removed 1 base at V and 4 bases at J, with 8 bases between. CDR3 length: 13 amino acids. Here the CDR3 reads CSARGDGNQPQHF. CDR3 in DNA: TGCAGTGCTAGAGGCGACGGAAATCAGCCCCAGCATTTT.

This clonotype occurred once. The chain uses TRBV29-1 and TRBJ1-6, with 7 bases identical to TRBD1. Germline-derived CDR1 and CDR2 are SQVTM and ANQGSEA. This CDR3 comprises 13 residues. J gave up 10 bases and V 4 bases, and 7 bases lay outside the gene matches. The CDR3 reads CSVGSGGGSPLHF. CDR3 DNA sequence: TGCAGCGTTGGGTCAGGGGGTGGGTCACCCCTCCACTTT. Supplemented by reference TRBV29-1 and TRBJ1-6, the full variable domain reads SAVISQKPSRDICQRGTSLTIQCQVDSQVTMMFWYRQQPGQSLTLIATANQGSEATYESGFVIDKFPISRPNLTFSTLTVSNMSPEDSSIYLCSVGSGGGSPLHFGNGTRLTVT.

The V call is TRBV24-1, the J call TRBJ2-5; D is ambiguous. This CDR3 is 12 amino acids long. Germline CDR1 is KGHDR and CDR2 is SFDVKD. This CDR3 is CASVSEQETQYF. DNA of the CDR3: TGTGCTAGTGTGTCGGAACAAGAGACCCAGTACTTC.

V and J are TRBV20-1 and TRBJ1-1; TRBD1 agrees at 10 bases. Trimming removed 2 bases from V and 10 bases from J; junction bases left unmatched: 4. The CDR3 sequence is 12 residues long. Germline CDR1 is DFQATT and CDR2 is SNEGSKA (reference sequence). For the CDR3, the DNA is TGCAGTGCTAGATCGACAGGGGGCCGAGCTTTCTTT. It codes for CSARSTGGRAFF.

CDR3 in amino acids: CASSPDRGQGYGYTF. CDR3 bases: TGTGCCAGCAGCCCTGACAGGGGGCAAGGGTATGGCTACACCTTC. The rearrangement links TRBV7-9 to TRBJ1-2; TRBD1 matches 10 bases. V was pared by 5 bases and J by 5 bases, with 8 bases of the junction left unmatched. Germline V gene sequence: CDR1 SEHNR, CDR2 FQNEAQ (reference sequence). The CDR3 contains 15 residues.

This clonotype has at least ten counts. The rearrangement uses TRBV7-9 and TRBJ2-5, with unresolved D. The V gene lost 2 bases and the J gene lost 4 bases, with 11 bases spanning the gap. Germline CDR1 is SEHNR and CDR2 is FQNEAQ (reference sequence). There are 14 residues in the CDR3. CDR3 bases: TGTGCCAGCAGCTTACTGGCTGGGCTAGAGACCCAGTACTTC. As protein: CASSLLAGLETQYF.

This chain joins TRBV7-2 and TRBJ2-2; possibly TRBD1 or TRBD2 for D (6 bases each). Germline CDR1 is SGHTA and CDR2 is FQGNSA. CDR3 length: 19 amino acids. The V gene lost 5 bases and the J gene lost 4 bases, with 26 bases spanning the gap. CDR3: CASSQGLLGVGGGTGELFF. CDR3 sequence (DNA): TGTGCCAGCAGCCAAGGCCTCCTTGGGGTGGGGGGCGGCACCGGGGAGCTGTTTTTT. Based on the CDR3 plus reference TRBV7-2 and TRBJ2-2, the full variable domain is GAGVSQSPSNKVTEKGKDVELRCDPISGHTALYWYRQSLGQGLEFLIYFQGNSAPDKSGLPSDRFSAERTGGSVSTLTIQRTQQEDSAVYLCASSQGLLGVGGGTGELFFGEGSRLTVL.

The chain couples TRBV13 to TRBJ2-5; TRBD2 agrees at 7 bases. This CDR3 has 16 amino acids. The germline V gene has CDR1 PRHDT and CDR2 FYEKMQ (reference sequence). V lost 2 bases and J lost 1; bases outside the gene matches: 7. CDR3 DNA sequence: TGTGCCAGCAGCTTAAGCGGCGGGAGATTCCAAGAGACCCAGTACTTC. Translation gives CASSLSGGRFQETQYF.